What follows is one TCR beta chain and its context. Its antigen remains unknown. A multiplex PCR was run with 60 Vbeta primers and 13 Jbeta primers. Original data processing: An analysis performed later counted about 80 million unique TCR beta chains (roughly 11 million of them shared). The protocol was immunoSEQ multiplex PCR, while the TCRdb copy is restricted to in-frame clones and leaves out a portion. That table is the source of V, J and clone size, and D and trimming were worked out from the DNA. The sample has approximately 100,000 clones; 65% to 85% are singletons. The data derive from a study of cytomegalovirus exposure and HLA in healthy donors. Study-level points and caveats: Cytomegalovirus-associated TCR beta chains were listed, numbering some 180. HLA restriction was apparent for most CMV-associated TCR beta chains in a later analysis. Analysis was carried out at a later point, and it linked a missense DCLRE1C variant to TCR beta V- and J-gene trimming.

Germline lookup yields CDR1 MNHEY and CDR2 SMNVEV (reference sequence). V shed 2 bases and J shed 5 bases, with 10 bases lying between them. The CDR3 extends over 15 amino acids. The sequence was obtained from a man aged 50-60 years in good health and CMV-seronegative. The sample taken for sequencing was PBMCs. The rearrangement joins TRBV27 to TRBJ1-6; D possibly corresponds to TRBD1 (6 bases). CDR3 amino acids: CASSLQGKDNSPLHF. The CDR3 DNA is TGTGCCAGCAGTTTACAGGGGAAGGATAATTCACCCCTCCACTTT.